What follows are 23 T cell receptor beta chains derived from one specimen sequenced in a study of T cell responses to AZD1222 COVID-19 vaccine. The data were produced by immunoSEQ multiplex PCR, yet TCRdb's version contains in-frame clones alone and is incomplete. The repertoire holds under 200,000 clones, over 85% seen once, with about 3.5% in the top ten. The sample in question was peripheral blood, obtained 28 days after the second dose of the MenACWY control vaccine. Receptors originate from an adult who received the MenACWY meningococcal vaccine as a control.

The rearrangement joins TRBV28 to TRBJ1-3; D unclear. Germline loops: CDR1 MDHEN, CDR2 SYDVKM. The V end lost 2 bases, the J end lost 0 bases, and 8 bases lay between the germline ends. The CDR3 length is 15 residues. DNA of the CDR3: TGTGCCAGCAGTTTAGTGCCAGTCTCTGGAAACACCATATATTTT. Translation: CASSLVPVSGNTIYF.

The V gene is TRBV9, the J gene TRBJ1-1; D might be TRBD1 (5 bases). This CDR3 contains 13 residues. Trimming took off 0 bases at V and 5 bases at J, with 8 bases between the two ends. The germline V gene encodes CDR1 SGDLS and CDR2 YYNGEE. The CDR3 DNA sequence: TGTGCCAGCAGCGTAGCAGGGAGAACTGAAGCTTTCTTT. Translating it yields CASSVAGRTEAFF.

This chain links TRBV6-5 with TRBJ2-7, with TRBD2 as a possible D gene (5 bases). This CDR3 is built from 15 residues. Trimming stripped 2 bases from V and 0 bases from J, with 11 bases between. Per germline, CDR1 MNHEY and CDR2 SVGAGI. This CDR3 is CASSYGGASSYEQYF. The DNA of the CDR3 is TGTGCCAGCAGTTACGGAGGCGCATCCTCCTACGAGCAGTACTTC.

This chain connects TRBV15 to TRBJ2-6; unclear D gene. The germline V gene encodes CDR1 LNHNV and CDR2 YYDKDF (reference sequence). Trimming removed 9 bases from V and 2 bases from J, with 8 bases in between. The CDR3 has 13 residues. The CDR3 reads CATQTPGANVLTF. The CDR3 region has the DNA TGTGCCACTCAAACTCCTGGGGCCAACGTCCTGACTTTC.

The chain has TRBV7-3 and TRBJ1-2; 9 bases are shared with TRBD1. CDR1 is SGHTA and CDR2 is FQGTGA in the germline V gene. CDR3 length: 15 residues. The J segment lost 8 bases and the V segment lost 1 base, leaving 8 bases of the junction unmatched. The CDR3 nucleotides are TGTGCCAGCAGCTTAATAGGACAGGGGAAGGAAGGCTACACCTTC. Its translation is CASSLIGQGKEGYTF.

The rearrangement uses TRBV24-1 and TRBJ1-2; TRBD1 might be the D (5 bases). The CDR3 is 12 residues long. Trimming cost V 3 bases and J 5 bases, with 6 bases left between them. From germline, CDR1 is KGHDR and CDR2 SFDVKD. The CDR3 DNA reads TGTGCCACCAGTGATCCAGGGTATGGCTACACCTTC. Translating gives CATSDPGYGYTF.

The chain links TRBV30 to TRBJ1-5, with 10 bases that match TRBD1. The V and J ends lost 3 bases and 6 bases, in that order; junction bases with no gene match: 5. The CDR3 is made up of 14 amino acids. Looked up from germline, CDR1 is GTSNPN and CDR2 is SVGIG (reference sequence). As DNA, the CDR3 is TGTGCCTGGAGCGAGACAGGGGGCAGTCAGCCCCAGCATTTT. Protein sequence: CAWSETGGSQPQHF.

This clone has just one count. The chain uses TRBV7-2 and TRBJ2-7; tentatively, D is TRBD2 (5 bases). V was pared by 0 bases and J by 3 bases, with 6 bases between. This CDR3 is 13 amino acids long. Germline values: CDR1 SGHTA, CDR2 FQGNSA. The CDR3, as DNA: TGTGCCAGCAGCTTAGCACTAGTCTACGAGCAGTACTTC. Translation gives CASSLALVYEQYF.

The CDR3 DNA reads as TGTGCCAGCAGCCACGATCTGGCGAGCTACGAGCAGTACTTC. This sequence encodes CASSHDLASYEQYF. V usage is TRBV7-9 and J usage is TRBJ2-7, with unresolved D. The CDR3 loop spans 14 amino acids. Germline V CDR1 and CDR2: SEHNR, FQNEAQ (reference sequence). Trimming stripped 5 bases from V and 3 bases from J, with 14 bases between.

The chain recombines TRBV5-1 with TRBJ1-1; possibly TRBD1 for D (6 bases). In germline, CDR1 is SGHRS, CDR2 YFSETQ. V was trimmed by 8 bases and J by 2 bases, leaving 19 bases between them. This CDR3 comprises 15 residues. CDR3 nucleotides: TGCGCCAGTTGGAAGGAACAGGGAAAAAACACTGAAGCTTTCTTT. It codes for CASWKEQGKNTEAFF.

V and J are TRBV9 and TRBJ1-4; 7 positions match TRBD1. From germline, CDR1 is SGDLS and CDR2 YYNGEE. The junction had 9 bases not matched to a gene; V was cut back by 3 bases and J by 7 bases. CDR3 length: 15 amino acids. In nucleotides, the CDR3 is TGTGCCAGCAGCGCCGAGGGGGCTCGGGGTGAAAAACTGTTTTTT. It is translated as CASSAEGARGEKLFF.

The V gene is TRBV7-2, the J gene TRBJ1-6, with 9 nucleotides matching TRBD1. Germline trimming cut 3 bases from V and 5 bases from J; bases unmatched to any gene: 11. The CDR3 contains 18 residues. Germline V gene lookup returns CDR1 SGHTA and CDR2 FQGNSA. CDR3 DNA: TGTGCCAGCAGCTTTACTATACCCAGGACAGGGGATAATTCACCCCTCCACTTT. It specifies CASSFTIPRTGDNSPLHF.

This chain connects TRBV15 to TRBJ1-5; D gene uncertain. The CDR3 is 14 residues long. The germline V gene has CDR1 LNHNV and CDR2 YYDKDF (reference sequence). V shed 5 bases and J shed 0 bases, with 8 bases lying between them. CDR3 protein: CATSAVDSNQPQHF. CDR3 nucleotide sequence: TGTGCCACCAGCGCGGTCGATAGCAATCAGCCCCAGCATTTT.

The chain has TRBV6-2 or TRBV6-3 and TRBJ2-1; no reliable D call. The germline V and J ends were trimmed by 1 base and 3 bases, with 10 bases remaining between them. The CDR3 covers 15 residues. CDR1 and CDR2 (germline): MNHEY, SVGEGT. Here the CDR3 DNA reads TGTGCCAGCAGTTACTTGGCCCTAGGCTACAATGAGCAGTTCTTC. Amino acid sequence: CASSYLALGYNEQFF.

This clone was seen a handful of times. Germline is not matched at one junction end, which may reflect a read error. V gene TRBV7-7 combines with J gene TRBJ2-7, with D possibly being TRBD1 (5 bases). This CDR3 region has 13 residues. Per germline, CDR1 SSHAT and CDR2 FNYEAQ (reference sequence). The CDR3 DNA sequence: TGTGCTAGCAGCCCCCACCCGGACAACGAGCAGTACTTC. Encoded protein: CASSPHPDNEQYF. Based on the CDR3 plus reference TRBV7-7 and TRBJ2-7, the full variable domain is GAGVSQSPRYKVTKRGQDVTLRCDPISSHATLYWYQQALGQGPEFLTYFNYEAQPDKSGLPSDRFSAERPEGSISTLTIQRTEQRDSAMYRCASSPHPDNEQYFGPGTRLTVT.

This chain connects TRBV7-8 to TRBJ2-1, with D tentatively TRBD1 (7 bases). The V and J ends lost 5 bases and 10 bases respectively, with 24 bases between them. Looked up from germline, CDR1 is SGHVS and CDR2 is FQNEAQ. This CDR3 spans 16 amino acids. The CDR3 spells CASSPRGVGRIDEQFF. The DNA of the CDR3 is TGTGCCAGCAGCCCCAGGGGGGTAGGGCGAATAGACGAGCAGTTCTTC.

The chain recombines TRBV6-5 with TRBJ1-1; D call uncertain. CDR1 is MNHEY, CDR2 SVGAGI, per germline. Trimming cost V 2 bases and J 4 bases, with 17 bases left between them. The CDR3 covers 16 residues. The CDR3 DNA is TGTGCCAGCAGTTACAACGGCGGGATCCGGGCCACTGAAGCTTTCTTT. This translates into CASSYNGGIRATEAFF.

The chain employs TRBV27 and TRBJ1-1; D is perhaps TRBD1 (6 bases). CDR1 MNHEY and CDR2 SMNVEV come from the germline V gene (reference sequence). V lost 6 bases, J lost 4 bases, and 15 bases lay in between. CDR3 length: 14 residues. Here the CDR3 reads CASRGDTGSTEAFF. CDR3 nucleotide sequence: TGTGCCAGCAGGGGGGACACCGGCTCCACTGAAGCTTTCTTT.

This clone was seen only once. This chain links TRBV27 with TRBJ2-1, with D perhaps matching TRBD2 (6 bases). Between the trimmed V and J ends, which lost 7 bases and 0 bases, there was a span of 13 bases. CDR3 length equals 15 residues. CDR1 MNHEY and CDR2 SMNVEV come from the germline V gene (reference sequence). The CDR3 here is CASTPPGVSYNEQFF. The CDR3 DNA reads as TGTGCCAGCACCCCGCCGGGGGTCTCCTACAATGAGCAGTTCTTC.

This sequence joins TRBV29-1 and TRBJ2-3, with 7 bases aligning to TRBD1. Germline CDR1 is SQVTM and CDR2 is ANQGSEA. The junction had 10 bases not matched to a gene; V was cut back by 8 bases and J by 8 bases. This CDR3 is built from 12 residues. The CDR3 region is CSSRGGRRTQYF. Written as DNA, the CDR3 is TGCAGCTCACGAGGGGGCCGCCGTACGCAGTATTTT.

V usage is TRBV28 and J usage is TRBJ2-7; no clear D gene. The CDR3 has 13 amino acids. In germline, CDR1 is MDHEN, CDR2 SYDVKM. V lost 3 bases to trimming and J lost 2 bases, with 8 bases between them. The CDR3: CASSFPGPYEQYF. The CDR3 DNA sequence: TGTGCCAGCAGTTTCCCGGGTCCCTACGAGCAGTACTTC.

The chain employs TRBV6-1 and TRBJ2-1; no definite D call. This CDR3 region has 13 residues. V was trimmed by 3 bases and J by 4 bases, leaving 7 bases between them. The V gene's germline CDR1 is MNHNS and CDR2 SASEGT. As DNA, the CDR3 is TGTGCCAGCAGTGATACGGATTACAATGAGCAGTTCTTC. The encoded protein is CASSDTDYNEQFF.

J is TRBJ2-2 and V is TRBV7-9; D remains ambiguous. This CDR3 spans 12 amino acids. The germline V gene has CDR1 SEHNR and CDR2 FQNEAQ (reference sequence). V shed 7 bases and J shed 9 bases, with 12 bases lying between them. In nucleotides, the CDR3 is TGTGCCAGCACCCTTCCGGTTAGGGAGCTGTTTTTT. As protein: CASTLPVRELFF. Supplemented by reference TRBV7-9 and TRBJ2-2, the full variable domain reads DTGVSQNPRHKITKRGQNVTFRCDPISEHNRLYWYRQTLGQGPEFLTYFQNEAQLEKSRLLSDRFSAERPKGSFSTLEIQRTEQGDSAMYLCASTLPVRELFFGEGSRLTVL.